These 10 T cell receptor beta chains originate from one sample sequenced in a study of graft-versus-host responses after intestinal transplantation. These receptors have no known antigen. Sequenced by immunoSEQ multiplex PCR; TCRdb stores in-frame clones only, minus some. The sample includes about 85,000 clones, around 86% of them seen just once. The sample was unstimulated CD8+ T cells sorted from spleen or lymph node cells, taken before intestinal transplant. All receptors derive from a human donor who received an intestinal transplant.

This clone was seen a handful of times. The rearrangement links TRBV4-1 to TRBJ1-3; D is possibly TRBD1 (6 bases). This CDR3 comprises 15 residues. Germline assignment: CDR1 MGHRA and CDR2 YSYEKL. Trimming shortened V by 4 bases and J by 4 bases, and 14 bases separated the two germline ends. This chain's CDR3 is CASSLRGGAGNTIYF. In nucleotides, the CDR3 is TGCGCCAGCAGCCTCCGTGGGGGGGCAGGAAACACCATATATTTT.

Only one count was recorded for this clone. The chain couples TRBV6-5 to TRBJ1-1; possibly TRBD1 for D (5 bases). CDR1 MNHEY and CDR2 SVGAGI come from the germline V gene. This CDR3 spans 15 amino acids. The ends were cut back, 2 bases at V and 1 base at J, with 11 bases in the middle. The CDR3 sequence: CASSYGRAPNTEAFF. The CDR3 nucleotides are TGTGCCAGCAGTTACGGCAGGGCCCCGAACACTGAAGCTTTCTTT.

This clone showed up just a few times. The rearrangement uses TRBV2 and TRBJ1-3; D perhaps matches TRBD1 (5 bases). CDR3 length: 13 amino acids. V was shortened by 0 bases and J by 8 bases, with 8 bases between the two germline ends. CDR1 is SNHLY and CDR2 is FYNNEI in the germline V gene. The CDR3 DNA follows: TGTGCCAGCAGTGAAGCGTTGACAGACACCATATATTTT. Residues: CASSEALTDTIYF.

This clone turned up a few times. V gene TRBV27 combines with J gene TRBJ2-1, with no clear D. The CDR3 sequence is 14 residues long. Germline-derived CDR1 and CDR2 are MNHEY and SMNVEV (reference sequence). Trimming shortened V by 4 bases and J by 9 bases, and 16 bases separated the two germline ends. CDR3: CASSWAGQESEQFF. The CDR3 bases are TGTGCCAGCAGTTGGGCTGGCCAGGAGAGTGAGCAGTTCTTC.

The sample holds one count of this clone. CDR3 residues: CASSPTRVLSGADEQYF. As DNA, the CDR3 is TGTGCCAGCAGCCCAACGAGGGTTTTGTCGGGGGCTGACGAGCAGTACTTC. The V gene is TRBV7-3, the J gene TRBJ2-7; D may be TRBD1 or TRBD2 (6 bases each). Deletions cut 5 bases from V and 5 bases from J, with 25 bases between. This CDR3 has 17 residues. Germline assignment: CDR1 SGHTA and CDR2 FQGTGA. Looking up the rest from reference TRBV7-3 and TRBJ2-7 gives the full variable domain: GAGVSQTPSNKVTEKGKYVELRCDPISGHTALYWYRQSLGQGPEFLIYFQGTGAADDSGLPNDRFFAVRPEGSVSTLKIQRTERGDSAVYLCASSPTRVLSGADEQYFGPGTRLTVT.

The chain links TRBV14 to TRBJ1-1, with D possibly matching TRBD1 (6 bases). This CDR3 region has 14 residues. V was clipped by 3 bases and J by 8 bases, with 16 bases between them. Germline V lookup: CDR1 SGHDN, CDR2 FVKESK. The chain's CDR3 is CASSQTETGMEAFF. CDR3 bases: TGTGCCAGCAGCCAGACGGAAACAGGGATGGAAGCTTTCTTT.

The CDR3 DNA sequence: TGTGCCACCAACGATCGGGGGTTGGATGAGCAGTTCTTC. Amino acids: CATNDRGLDEQFF. The chain joins TRBV28 to TRBJ2-1, with D perhaps matching TRBD2 (6 bases). Germline CDR1 is MDHEN and CDR2 is SYDVKM. The ends were cut back, 10 bases at V and 8 bases at J, with 18 bases in the middle. The CDR3 contains 13 residues.

V gene TRBV7-9 combines with J gene TRBJ2-2; D remains ambiguous. CDR1 and CDR2 (germline): SEHNR, FQNEAQ (reference sequence). The CDR3 has 13 residues. V was cut by 5 bases and J by 5 bases, with 9 bases left in between. The CDR3 spells CASSPPGTGELFF. CDR3 nucleotides: TGTGCCAGCAGCCCACCCGGTACCGGGGAGCTGTTTTTT.

This clone was detected a few times. This chain joins TRBV6-5 and TRBJ2-5, with 10 bases lining up with TRBD2. Germline-derived CDR1 and CDR2 are MNHEY and SVGAGI. The CDR3 is made up of 15 amino acids. V trimming: 6 bases; J trimming: 5 bases; junction bases outside the gene matches: 9. The CDR3 reads CASSSSGGVGETQYF. The CDR3 region has the DNA TGTGCCAGCAGCTCAAGCGGGGGGGTAGGTGAGACCCAGTACTTC.

This clone has a single count. The V call is TRBV2, the J call TRBJ1-1; D not certain. The CDR3 is 12 residues long. Per germline, CDR1 SNHLY and CDR2 FYNNEI. V was clipped by 2 bases and J by 4 bases, with 5 bases between them. The CDR3 DNA follows: TGTGCCAGCAGTGAATTAGGCACTGAAGCTTTCTTT. Protein product: CASSELGTEAFF.